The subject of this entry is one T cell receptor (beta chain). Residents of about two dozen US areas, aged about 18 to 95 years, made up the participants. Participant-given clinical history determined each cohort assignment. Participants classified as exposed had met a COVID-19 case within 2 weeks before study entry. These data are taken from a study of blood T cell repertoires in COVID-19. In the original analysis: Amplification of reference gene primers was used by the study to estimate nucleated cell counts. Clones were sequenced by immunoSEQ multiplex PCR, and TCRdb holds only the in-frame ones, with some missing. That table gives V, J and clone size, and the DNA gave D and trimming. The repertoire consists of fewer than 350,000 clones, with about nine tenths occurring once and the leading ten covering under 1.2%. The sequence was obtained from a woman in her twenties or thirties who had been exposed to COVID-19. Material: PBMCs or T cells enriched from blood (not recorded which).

CDR3 DNA sequence: TGTGCCAGCAGACCCCAGCGGGAGGGCCGCGAGCAGTACTTC. Encoded protein: CASRPQREGREQYF. This chain joins TRBV28 and TRBJ2-7, with TRBD2 identical over 10 bases. CDR3 size: 14 residues. CDR1 and CDR2 from the germline V gene are MDHEN and SYDVKM. The ends lost 6 bases at V and 6 bases at J; junction bases unmatched: 8.